This TCR beta chain is drawn from a study of T cells in Graves' hyperthyroidism and ophthalmopathy. The study, taken as a whole, reports: Most expanded thyroid clonotypes above 0.001 recurred in blood.

The sample holds a few counts of this clonotype. Its specificity is not known. Amplified TCR beta CDR3 regions came from RNA transcripts. First-round RT-PCR of the TCR CDR3 relied on the HTBI primer set. TCRdb passed the multiplex PCR reads through MiXCR, listing each CDR3 protein once. The repertoire consists of 450,000 to 500,000 distinct CDR3 sequences, with less than 25% occurring once and the leading ten covering around 50%. J gave up 5 bases and V 10 bases, and 8 bases lay outside the gene matches. There are 14 residues in the CDR3. The germline gives CDR1 SGHAT, CDR2 FQNNGV. The chain combines TRBV11-2 with TRBJ2-5, with TRBD2 identical over 12 bases. This TCR came from an older woman with Graves' ophthalmopathy. Material: blood. Here the CDR3 DNA reads TGTGCCACCAGACTAGCGGGAGTTTCGGAGACCCAGTACTTC. Translation: CATRLAGVSETQYF.